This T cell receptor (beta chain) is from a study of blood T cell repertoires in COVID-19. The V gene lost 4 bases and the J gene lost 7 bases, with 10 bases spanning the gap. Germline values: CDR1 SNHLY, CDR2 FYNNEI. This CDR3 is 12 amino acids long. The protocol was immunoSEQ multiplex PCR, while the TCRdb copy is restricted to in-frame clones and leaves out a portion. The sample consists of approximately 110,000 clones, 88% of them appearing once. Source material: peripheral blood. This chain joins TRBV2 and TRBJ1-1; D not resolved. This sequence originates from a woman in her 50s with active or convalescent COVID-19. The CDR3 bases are TGTGCCAGCAGTGTGACAAGAGATGAAGCTTTCTTT. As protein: CASSVTRDEAFF.